The 6 T cell receptor beta chains below were found in one sample sequenced in a study of B cell selection in AIRE deficiency. Regulatory T cells were sorted as CD4+CD25hiCD127low/negative. The repertoire was sequenced with immunoSEQ multiplex PCR; TCRdb's copy has only in-frame clones and lacks some. Seen here are roughly 23,000 clones, 92% observed once, and the top ten hold 1.4%. The sample consisted of CD4+CD25+ Tregs sorted from PBMCs. All receptors come from a human donor in good health.

V gene TRBV12-1 combines with J gene TRBJ2-7; the D segment call TRBD1 is taken from the table without a DNA check. TRBV12-1 is noted as a pseudogene. The CDR3 contains 9 residues. The CDR3 DNA is TGTGCCGGCCCATACGAGCAGTACTTC. Translated: CAGPYEQYF.

The gene calls are TRBV2 and TRBJ1-5; D perhaps matches TRBD1 (6 bases). The CDR3 length is 15 residues. Trimming removed 4 bases at V and 4 bases at J, with 14 bases between. Germline V CDR1 and CDR2: SNHLY, FYNNEI. The CDR3 nucleotides are TGTGCCAGCAGTGCGGGACAAACGGGGAATCAGCCCCAGCATTTT. Translation: CASSAGQTGNQPQHF.

CDR3 amino acids: CASSLADRGGGYTF. The CDR3 coding sequence is TGCGCCAGCAGCCTCGCGGACAGGGGAGGTGGCTACACCTTC. V and J are TRBV4-1 and TRBJ1-2, with TRBD1 matching 9 bases. This CDR3 contains 14 residues. Per germline, CDR1 MGHRA and CDR2 YSYEKL. The trim removed 4 bases at V and 7 bases at J, leaving 7 bases unmatched.

This clone was observed once. The rearrangement links TRBV15 to TRBJ2-5; no firm D call. This CDR3 spans 14 amino acids. The germline V and J ends were trimmed by 0 bases and 5 bases, with 10 bases remaining between them. Looked up from germline, CDR1 is LNHNV and CDR2 is YYDKDF (reference sequence). For the CDR3, the DNA is TGTGCCACCAGCAGAGACCAGGTTGGGGAGACCCAGTACTTC. Its translation is CATSRDQVGETQYF.

The chain joins TRBV6-4 to TRBJ2-3; 8 bases match TRBD2. The CDR3 sequence is 17 residues long. The trim removed 3 bases at V and 3 bases at J, leaving 11 bases unmatched. Germline lookup yields CDR1 MRHNA and CDR2 SNTAGT. The CDR3 nucleotides read TGTGCCAGCAGTGAACGTCGCGGGGGGTTAAGAACAGATACGCAGTATTTT. This sequence encodes CASSERRGGLRTDTQYF.

The chain recombines TRBV10-3 with TRBJ2-2; D gene uncertain. The CDR3 spans 14 residues. V lost 0 bases and J lost 5, with 7 bases in between. CDR1 is ENHRY and CDR2 is SYGVKD in the germline V gene. The CDR3 sequence: CAISESANTGELFF. The CDR3 DNA reads as TGTGCCATCAGTGAGTCCGCAAATACCGGGGAGCTGTTTTTT.